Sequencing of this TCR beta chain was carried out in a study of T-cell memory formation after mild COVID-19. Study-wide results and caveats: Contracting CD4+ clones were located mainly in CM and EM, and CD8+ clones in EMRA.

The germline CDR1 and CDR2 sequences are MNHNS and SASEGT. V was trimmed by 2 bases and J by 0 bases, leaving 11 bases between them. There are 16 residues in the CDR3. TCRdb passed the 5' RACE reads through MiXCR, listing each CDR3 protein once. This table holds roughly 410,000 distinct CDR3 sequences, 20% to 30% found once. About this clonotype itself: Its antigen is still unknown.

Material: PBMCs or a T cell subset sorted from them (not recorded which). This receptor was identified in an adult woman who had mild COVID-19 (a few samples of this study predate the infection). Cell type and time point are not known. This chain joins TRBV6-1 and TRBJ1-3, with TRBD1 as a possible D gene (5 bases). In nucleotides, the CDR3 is TGTGCCAGCAGTGAACGTAGGGGAAGCTCTGGAAACACCATATATTTT. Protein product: CASSERRGSSGNTIYF.